This T cell receptor beta chain was captured by sequencing in a study of blood T cells in healthy people across ages. The authors ran a second PCR of about 6 to 11 cycles using a sample-barcoded 5' primer and a J-beta primer mix. TCRdb re-called the 5' RACE reads through MiXCR, storing one row per CDR3 protein. Seen here are some 1.5 million distinct CDR3 sequences, under 30% observed once, and the top ten hold 7% to 9%. The germline gives CDR1 KGHSH, CDR2 LQKENI. This CDR3 is built from 13 residues. V lost 3 bases to trimming and J lost 5 bases, with 8 bases between them. At least ten counts were recorded for this clonotype.

Sequencing was done on a sample of blood. This TCR derives from a woman aged 25 to 45 in good health. V gene TRBV18 combines with J gene TRBJ2-1; D uncertain. CDR3 region: CASSPGLDNEQFF. The CDR3 bases are TGTGCCAGCTCACCGGGGTTGGACAATGAGCAGTTCTTC.